This TCR beta chain was sequenced for a study of T-cell reconstitution after alpha-beta-depleted transplantation in children (TCRdb year 2016). Context from the whole study: Using TCR repertoire profiling, the study followed T-cell immune reconstitution in a quantitative way in children after TCRalphabeta/CD19-depleted allogeneic hematopoietic cell transplantation.

The library was produced with PCR. The sequencing machine was an Illumina HiSeq 2500. To normalize quantification of the TCRbeta repertoire, the TCR libraries were built with molecular barcoding that relied on unique molecular identifiers. Through fastp at Q25 and MiXCR, TCRdb rebuilt clones from the public reads, retaining in-frame beta chains. Here each entry gathers all rows of one CDR3 protein and keeps the most common genes and DNA. The sample includes approximately 520,000 distinct CDR3 sequences, with about 30% observed a single time. The ten largest clonotypes hold less than 2.5% of the sample. Comment on this clonotype: It has no known antigen specificity. Base qualities are not recorded, but no much larger clone differs from it by a single base.

V lost 3 bases and J lost 3 bases; the stretch between them is 8 bases long. The CDR3, cysteine through phenylalanine, is 14 amino acids long. Only the CDR3 DNA is retained, 42 bases long and in frame from the first base. CDR1 and CDR2, per the germline V gene, are SGHVS and FQNEAQ. Material: PBMCs from the stem cell graft donor, obtained from the stem cell graft. The receptor was isolated from a human donor who donated a stem cell graft to a child with aplastic anemia. In this chain, TRBV7-8 is recombined with TRBJ2-2, with a weak D call of TRBD2 (5 bases match). The DNA is as follows: TGTGCCAGCAGCTTGAGGGTGGACACCGGGGAGCTGTTTTTT. This is translated as CASSLRVDTGELFF.